This T cell receptor (beta chain) came from a study of blood T cells in healthy people across ages. Background on the study: With template switching, about one barcoded beta molecule was captured per two T cells.

A sample-barcoded 5' primer and a J-beta primer mix were used in a second PCR of about 6 to 11 cycles. TCRdb processed the 5' RACE reads anew with MiXCR; each CDR3 protein has one entry. The repertoire consists of 600,000 or so distinct CDR3 sequences, with about 30% occurring once and the leading ten covering around a sixth. This clonotype was observed many times. Germline CDR1 DFQATT, CDR2 SNEGSKA (reference sequence). V gave up 1 base and J gave up 5 bases; unmatched junction bases: 7. This CDR3 comprises 15 residues. Material for sequencing was blood. The TCR comes from a woman older than 75 in good health. The chain combines TRBV20-1 with TRBJ2-5, with TRBD2 matching 10 bases. This chain's CDR3 is CSARGTSGRGETQYF. The CDR3 bases are TGCAGTGCTAGAGGGACTAGCGGCCGGGGGGAGACCCAGTACTTC.